A selection of T cell receptor beta chains follows, all from one sample in a study of T cells in Graves' hyperthyroidism and ophthalmopathy. TCRdb used MiXCR to reprocess the multiplex PCR reads, holding one entry per CDR3 protein. The sample holds more than 450,000 distinct CDR3 sequences, about 20% seen once. Sequencing was carried out using blood. These receptors were collected from a man aged 40-49 years with Graves' ophthalmopathy. The CDR3 runs from the conserved cysteine through the conserved F or W. Fields, in order: J gene, V gene, D gene, clone size, CDR3 DNA, CDR3 protein. The D gene is left open where the match is weak. Not every row has a clone size; where given, it reads once, few, many or a size class.

TRBJ2-2 | TRBV2 | TRBD2 | few | TGTGCCAGCACTTCGACTAGCGGGGGGGACACCGGGGAGCTGTTTTTT | CASTSTSGGDTGELFF
TRBJ2-5 | TRBV6-1 | TRBD1 | . | TGTGCCAGCACCGACTGGGGACAGGGGTTTATTGGAGAGACCCAGTACTTC | CASTDWGQGFIGETQYF
TRBJ1-5 | TRBV10-2 | . | . | TGCGCCAGCAGTGCTGGGGCCGCCAATCAGCCCCAGCATTTT | CASSAGAANQPQHF
TRBJ2-3 | TRBV13 | . | many | TGTGCCAGCAGCTTAGAGGGGGTCACAGATACGCAGTATTTT | CASSLEGVTDTQYF
TRBJ2-7 | TRBV7-8 | TRBD2 | many | TGTGCCAGCAGCTTCCGACTAGCGGGAGTTTCTTACGAGCAGTACTTC | CASSFRLAGVSYEQYF
TRBJ2-5 | TRBV19 | . | few | TGTGCCAGTAGCCCTGGTAATCCGGGAGCAGAGACCCAGTACTTC | CASSPGNPGAETQYF
TRBJ2-7 | TRBV6-1 | TRBD1 | . | TGTGCCAGTTCCCAGGGGGCTTACTACGAGCAGTACTTC | CASSQGAYYEQYF
TRBJ1-3 | TRBV20-1 | . | few | TGCTCCCTCAGGGGTTCTGGAAACACCATATATTTT | CSLRGSGNTIYF
TRBJ2-2 | TRBV5-6 | TRBD2 | . | TGTGCCAGCAGCTTGGGGTTAGCGGGCTTCACCGGGGAGCTGTTTTTT | CASSLGLAGFTGELFF
TRBJ1-6 | TRBV30 | . | . | TGTGCCTGGAGTTTGGGGACACATAATTCACCCCTCCACTTT | CAWSLGTHNSPLHF
TRBJ2-5 | TRBV15 | . | few | TGTGCCACCGCCTCGGGCGGTCAACCATCGGAGACCCAGTACTTC | CATASGGQPSETQYF
TRBJ1-6 | TRBV12-3/TRBV12-4 | TRBD1 | many | TGTGCCAGCAGTCTGGGACAGGGTCGTTCACCCCTCCACTTT | CASSLGQGRSPLHF
TRBJ1-5 | TRBV2 | . | few | TGTGCCGGGGGGCACAAATCCAATCAGCCCCAGCATTTT | CAGGHKSNQPQHF
TRBJ2-5 | TRBV16 | . | . | TGTGCCAGCAGCCCCGGACTACTCGCGATCAAGTACTTC | CASSPGLLAIKYF
TRBJ1-1 | TRBV28 | TRBD1 | many | TGTGCCAGCAAACCCCCAATACGGACAGGTAGGGCTGAAGCTTTCTTT | CASKPPIRTGRAEAFF
TRBJ2-1 | TRBV10-3 | . | few | TGTGCCATCAGTGTCCAGGGGATGAATGAGCAGTTCTTC | CAISVQGMNEQFF
TRBJ1-1 | TRBV6-1 | . | many | TGTGCCAGCAGAACAGGGATGAACACTGAAGCTTTCTTT | CASRTGMNTEAFF
TRBJ2-1 | TRBV7-2 | . | many | TGTGCCAGCAGCTTAGTTCGCGGGCCTACCTCCTACAATGAGCAGTTCTTC | CASSLVRGPTSYNEQFF
TRBJ1-4 | TRBV6-2/TRBV6-3 | TRBD1 | few | TGTGCCAGCAGTGCCTTCCACTTCTGGGACAGAGATAATGAAAAACTGTTTTTT | CASSAFHFWDRDNEKLFF
TRBJ2-3 | TRBV5-1 | . | many | TGCGCCAGCAGCTTGGGACAGATCACAGATACGCAGTATTTT | CASSLGQITDTQYF
TRBJ2-7 | TRBV28 | . | . | TGTGCCAGCAGTATTGGGACACCTCAATCCTACGAGCAGTACTTC | CASSIGTPQSYEQYF
TRBJ2-2 | TRBV3-1 | . | few | TGTGCCAGCAGCCTCCCCCTGTGGGGGGTGAGGACCGGGGAGCTGTTTTTT | CASSLPLWGVRTGELFF
TRBJ2-3 | TRBV29-1 | TRBD1 | many | TGCAGCGTGGAACTGGGACAGACCCTTGGCACAGATACGCAGTATTTT | CSVELGQTLGTDTQYF
TRBJ2-7 | TRBV7-8 | . | few | TGTGCCAGCAGGGCCACCGGGACACTTGAGTACGAGCAGTACTTC | CASRATGTLEYEQYF
TRBJ1-2 | TRBV6-1 | . | few | TGTGCCAGCAGTTTAACGCTCGGGACACCAGGAGGGAACTATGGCTACACCTTC | CASSLTLGTPGGNYGYTF
TRBJ1-4 | TRBV6-5 | TRBD1 | . | TGTGCCAGCAGTTACTCGGCCGCGGGACAGGGATACGAAAAACTGTTTTTT | CASSYSAAGQGYEKLFF
TRBJ2-3 | TRBV7-9 | . | . | TGTGCCAGCAGAAAGGTGGGAAGCACAGATACGCAGTATTTT | CASRKVGSTDTQYF
TRBJ2-1 | TRBV6-1 | TRBD1 | . | TGTGCCAGCAGATTAACAGGGGCTTTTCCCAATGAGCAGTTCTTC | CASRLTGAFPNEQFF
TRBJ2-3 | TRBV13 | . | . | TGTGCCAGCAGCCCCCTCTACAGTCAGGATACGCAGTATTTT | CASSPLYSQDTQYF
TRBJ2-2 | TRBV29-1 | TRBD2 | few | TGCAGCGTTGAAGCCCTAACAAAGCGGGAGGGCGGATACACCGGGGAGCTGTTTTTT | CSVEALTKREGGYTGELFF
TRBJ2-3 | TRBV12-5 | . | . | TGTGCTAGTGGTTTAGGGCAGGGGCCAGATACGCAGTATTTT | CASGLGQGPDTQYF
TRBJ1-2 | TRBV5-8 | . | . | TGTGCCAGCACCGCTAGTGGGGGGTCTTATGGCTACACCTTC | CASTASGGSYGYTF
TRBJ1-1 | TRBV18 | . | many | TGTGCCAGCTCACCGACCGCACAGGGAGGGAAGACTGAAGCTTTCTTT | CASSPTAQGGKTEAFF
TRBJ1-1 | TRBV12-3/TRBV12-4 | . | many | TGTGCCAGCAGTGACCCTGCATCGAACACTGAAGCTTTCTTT | CASSDPASNTEAFF
TRBJ2-3 | TRBV28 | . | many | TGTGCCAGCAGTTCCAGGACTATTAGCACAGATACGCAGTATTTT | CASSSRTISTDTQYF
TRBJ1-1 | TRBV11-1 | TRBD1 | many | TGTGCCAGCAGCGTCGGACAGGGGGACACTGAAGCTTTCTTT | CASSVGQGDTEAFF
TRBJ2-7 | TRBV3-1 | . | . | TGTGCCAGCAGCCAAGACCACGCGAGTACCGAGCAGTACTTC | CASSQDHASTEQYF
TRBJ2-7 | TRBV7-9 | . | many | TGTGCCAGCAGCCCGTGGGGACCTACCTCCTACGAGCAGTACTTC | CASSPWGPTSYEQYF
TRBJ2-3 | TRBV5-6 | TRBD1 | few | TGTGCCAGCAGCTGGAAAACGGGACAGGGACCAGATACGCAGTATTTT | CASSWKTGQGPDTQYF
TRBJ2-7 | TRBV20-1 | TRBD2 | . | TGCGGTGCCCTTGACCGCCTAGCGGGATCCTACGAGCAGTACTTC | CGALDRLAGSYEQYF
TRBJ2-5 | TRBV30 | . | few | TGTGCCTGGAGTCCCCATTTAGCGATGGAGACCCAGTACTTC | CAWSPHLAMETQYF
TRBJ2-3 | TRBV20-1 | TRBD1 | . | TGCAGTGCTAGAGACCGACAGGGATACACAGATACGCAGTATTTT | CSARDRQGYTDTQYF
TRBJ1-5 | TRBV7-2 | . | . | TGTGCCAGCAGCCTAGGACCGACCAGCAATCAGCCCCAGCATTTT | CASSLGPTSNQPQHF
TRBJ2-5 | TRBV5-6 | TRBD2 | . | TGTGCCAGCAGTCCTGCGGGAGGAGGGCAAGAGACCCAGTACTTC | CASSPAGGGQETQYF
TRBJ2-7 | TRBV2 | TRBD2 | many | TGTGCCAGCAGTACGCGGGAGGAGGGCGAGCAGTACTTC | CASSTREEGEQYF
TRBJ2-2 | TRBV30 | . | . | TGTGCCTGGAGTGCCCTCGGACAGATAAACACCGGGGAGCTGTTTTTT | CAWSALGQINTGELFF